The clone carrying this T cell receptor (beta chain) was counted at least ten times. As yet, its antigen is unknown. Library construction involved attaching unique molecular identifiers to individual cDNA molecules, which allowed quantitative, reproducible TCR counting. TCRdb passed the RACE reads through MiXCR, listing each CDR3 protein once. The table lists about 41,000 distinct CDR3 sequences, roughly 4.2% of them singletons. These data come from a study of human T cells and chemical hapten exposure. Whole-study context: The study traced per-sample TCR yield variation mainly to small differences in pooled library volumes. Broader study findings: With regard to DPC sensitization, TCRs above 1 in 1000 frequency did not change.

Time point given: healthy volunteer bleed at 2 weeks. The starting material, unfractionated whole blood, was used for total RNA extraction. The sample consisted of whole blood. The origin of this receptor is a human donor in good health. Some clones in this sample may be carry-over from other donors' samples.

CDR3 nucleotides: TGCAGCGTTCAAGGGGGCCTCATGGGTAGCGGGACTGGGGGGCCTTACGAGCAGTACTTC. As protein: CSVQGGLMGSGTGGPYEQYF. The V and J genes are TRBV29-1 and TRBJ2-7; tentative D call: TRBD2 (8 bases). The germline V gene encodes CDR1 SQVTM and CDR2 ANQGSEA. CDR3 size: 20 residues. The V end was cut by 5 bases, the J end by 4 bases, with 36 bases between.